These 24 T cell receptor beta chains originate from one sample sequenced in a study of cytomegalovirus exposure and HLA in healthy donors. PCR employed 60 Vbeta and 13 Jbeta primers. TCRdb's copy holds only in-frame clones and misses some; the assay was immunoSEQ multiplex PCR. The repertoire holds 200,000 or so clones, with 70% to 80% as singletons. The material sequenced was PBMCs. All receptors come from a male donor in good health and CMV-seropositive.

The rearrangement joins TRBV28 to TRBJ1-4, with 8 bases matching TRBD1. There are 14 residues in the CDR3. CDR1 and CDR2 from the germline V gene are MDHEN and SYDVKM. V lost 5 bases, J lost 4 bases, and 3 bases stayed unmatched. The DNA for the CDR3 is TGTGCCAGCAGTCGACAGGGGCTTAATGAAAAACTGTTTTTT. Amino acids: CASSRQGLNEKLFF.

The chain has TRBV5-1 and TRBJ1-2, with 9 bases fitting TRBD1. The germline V gene encodes CDR1 SGHRS and CDR2 YFSETQ. The CDR3 consists of 18 residues. Trimming cost V 0 bases and J 2 bases; bases outside gene matches: 11. The CDR3 region is CASSLVYTGGERNYGYTF. The CDR3 DNA sequence: TGCGCCAGCAGCTTGGTTTATACAGGGGGCGAAAGGAACTATGGCTACACCTTC.

The CDR3, as DNA: TGTGCCTGGAGCGGTGGGGCTAGCGGTTACAATGAGCAGTTCTTC. Its protein product is CAWSGGASGYNEQFF. The chain has TRBV30 and TRBJ2-1; 7 bases align to TRBD2. V was pared by 3 bases and J by 4 bases, with 9 bases of the junction left unmatched. The CDR3 is 15 amino acids. Germline V lookup: CDR1 GTSNPN, CDR2 SVGIG (reference sequence).

This clone has only a few counts. The chain is built from TRBV10-1 and TRBJ1-5; 8 bases are shared with TRBD1. The CDR3 totals 16 residues. CDR1 and CDR2 (germline): WNHNN, SYGVQD (reference sequence). J was trimmed by 4 bases and V by 11 bases; bases with no gene match: 16. The CDR3 DNA reads TGCGCCCGGCTTTGTGACAGGGGCCCGGTAAATCAGCCCCAGCATTTT. Translating it yields CARLCDRGPVNQPQHF.

The chain couples TRBV28 to TRBJ1-2; unclear D gene. V was clipped by 2 bases and J by 0 bases, with 7 bases between them. In germline, CDR1 is MDHEN, CDR2 SYDVKM. The CDR3 totals 14 residues. CDR3: CASSLGRTNYGYTF. DNA for the CDR3: TGTGCCAGCAGTTTAGGCAGAACTAACTATGGCTACACCTTC.

The rearrangement joins TRBV7-8 to TRBJ2-2; maybe TRBD2 (5 bases). Germline V gene lookup returns CDR1 SGHVS and CDR2 FQNEAQ. Between the trimmed V and J ends, which lost 1 base and 1 base, there was a span of 10 bases. CDR3 length: 16 residues. CDR3 DNA: TGTGCCAGCAGCTTAGGTTTCGGGAAGAACACCGGGGAGCTGTTTTTT. Translating gives CASSLGFGKNTGELFF.

This chain uses TRBV2 with TRBJ2-2, with 7 positions matching TRBD1. The V and J ends lost 6 bases and 7 bases, in that order; junction bases with no gene match: 11. The germline V gene has CDR1 SNHLY and CDR2 FYNNEI. The CDR3 extends over 15 amino acids. This CDR3 reads CASRVDRVSFGELFF. The CDR3 DNA reads TGTGCCAGCAGGGTAGACAGGGTCTCTTTCGGGGAGCTGTTTTTT.

Only a few counts were recorded for this clone. The chain joins TRBV11-3 to TRBJ1-2, with D hard to call. V was trimmed by 3 bases and J by 8 bases, leaving 13 bases between them. Germline-derived CDR1 and CDR2 are SGHNT and YENEEA. The CDR3 consists of 13 residues. The chain's CDR3 is CASSLSGSGGYTF. DNA for the CDR3: TGTGCCAGCAGCTTGAGCGGGTCGGGAGGCTACACCTTC.

The rearrangement links TRBV7-6 to TRBJ1-2, with a weak D call TRBD1 (5 bases). The CDR3 spans 15 residues. CDR1 and CDR2 (germline): SGHVS, FNYEAQ. V was pared by 0 bases and J by 8 bases, with 16 bases between. The CDR3 DNA reads as TGTGCCAGCAGCTTAGCGTGGGGAGGGACCGGCGGCTACACCTTC. Translating it yields CASSLAWGGTGGYTF.

V and J are TRBV15 and TRBJ1-1; no clear D gene. The germline V and J ends were trimmed by 0 bases and 5 bases, with 22 bases remaining between them. The length of the CDR3 is 18 residues. Per the germline V gene, CDR1 is LNHNV and CDR2 is YYDKDF (reference sequence). The CDR3, as DNA: TGTGCCACCAGCAGAGACCAGCCCCTAGAAGCCCTAAAAACTGAAGCTTTCTTT. Its protein product is CATSRDQPLEALKTEAFF. Supplemented by reference TRBV15 and TRBJ1-1, the full variable domain reads DAMVIQNPRYQVTQFGKPVTLSCSQTLNHNVMYWYQQKSSQAPKLLFHYYDKDFNNEADTPDNFQSRRPNTSFCFLDIRSPGLGDTAMYLCATSRDQPLEALKTEAFFGQGTRLTVV.

This chain connects TRBV6-5 to TRBJ1-5; no clear D gene. There are 13 residues in the CDR3. The V and J ends lost 6 bases and 4 bases respectively, with 10 bases between them. The germline V gene encodes CDR1 MNHEY and CDR2 SVGAGI. The DNA of the CDR3 is TGTGCCAGCAGGCTTAACAAAAATCAGCCCCAGCATTTT. It is translated as CASRLNKNQPQHF.

The rearrangement links TRBV5-1 to TRBJ1-2; 7 bases align to TRBD1. Germline V gene sequence: CDR1 SGHRS, CDR2 YFSETQ. CDR3 length equals 14 residues. V lost 3 bases and J lost 7; bases outside the gene matches: 9. CDR3 protein: CASSYAGTDSGYTF. CDR3 coding DNA: TGCGCCAGCAGCTATGCCGGGACAGATAGTGGCTACACCTTC.

V usage is TRBV5-1 and J usage is TRBJ2-5; the D gene is possibly TRBD2 (5 bases). V lost 6 bases and J 3 bases, leaving 12 bases between the germline ends. This CDR3 has 13 residues. Germline V gene lookup returns CDR1 SGHRS and CDR2 YFSETQ. The CDR3 loop reads CASKRNGEETQYF. The CDR3 region has the DNA TGCGCCAGCAAGAGAAACGGGGAAGAGACCCAGTACTTC. The variable domain in full, completed from reference TRBV5-1 and TRBJ2-5, reads KAGVTQTPRYLIKTRGQQVTLSCSPISGHRSVSWYQQTPGQGLQFLFEYFSETQRNKGNFPGRFSGRQFSNSRSEMNVSTLELGDSALYLCASKRNGEETQYFGPGTRLLVL.

J is TRBJ2-5 and V is TRBV11-2, with D maybe TRBD2 (8 bases). The CDR3 runs 15 residues. V lost 4 bases and J lost 6, with 18 bases in between. Per germline, CDR1 SGHAT and CDR2 FQNNGV. DNA for the CDR3: TGTGCCAGCAGCTCCAGGGGGACTAGTACTCAGACCCAGTACTTC. As protein: CASSSRGTSTQTQYF. Complete variable domain (other parts from reference TRBV11-2 and TRBJ2-5): EAGVAQSPRYKIIEKRQSVAFWCNPISGHATLYWYQQILGQGPKLLIQFQNNGVVDDSQLPKDRFSAERLKGVDSTLKIQPAKLEDSAVYLCASSSRGTSTQTQYFGPGTRLLVL.

The CDR3 region has the DNA TGTGCCAGCAGCACGGACAGGTACCAAGAGACCCAGTACTTC. It encodes CASSTDRYQETQYF. The V gene is TRBV5-5, the J gene TRBJ2-5, with 7 bases identical to TRBD1. The CDR3 is 14 amino acids. The germline V gene has CDR1 SGHKS and CDR2 YYEKEE (reference sequence). The J segment lost 0 bases and the V segment lost 4 bases, leaving 3 bases of the junction unmatched.

This chain joins TRBV30 and TRBJ2-5; D call uncertain. CDR1 and CDR2 (germline): GTSNPN, SVGIG (reference sequence). V lost 5 bases to trimming and J lost 5 bases, with 6 bases between them. The CDR3 covers 10 residues. As DNA, the CDR3 is TGTGCCTGGGGAGACGAGACCCAGTACTTC. It specifies CAWGDETQYF.

V gene TRBV5-1 combines with J gene TRBJ2-2; the D gene is possibly TRBD1 (6 bases). The CDR3 is 14 residues long. Germline V gene lookup returns CDR1 SGHRS and CDR2 YFSETQ. V gave up 4 bases and J gave up 4 bases, with 11 bases separating them. CDR3 DNA: TGCGCCAGCAGCGACAGGTTCCCCACCGGGGAGCTGTTTTTT. This translates into CASSDRFPTGELFF.

V usage is TRBV7-6 and J usage is TRBJ2-5; a possible D gene is TRBD1 (5 bases). The J call is uncertain, as TRBJ2-7 better fits the DNA end. CDR1 and CDR2 (germline): SGHVS, FNYEAQ. There are 16 residues in the CDR3. The CDR3 DNA reads TGTGCCAGCATCCCGCCGGACACAGGAGACCCCTACGAGCAGTACTTC. Translation gives CASIPPDTGDPYEQYF.

V and J are TRBV6-1 and TRBJ1-2; 7 bases are shared with TRBD1. V dropped 10 bases and J dropped 4; count of bases not matched to a gene: 12. The CDR3 contains 14 residues. Germline CDR1 MNHNS, CDR2 SASEGT. The CDR3 reads CAIPLGTVLYGYTF. The CDR3 DNA reads as TGTGCCATCCCCCTCGGGACAGTACTCTATGGCTACACCTTC.

J is TRBJ2-7 and V is TRBV9; TRBD1 aligns across 10 bases. Germline loops: CDR1 SGDLS, CDR2 YYNGEE. The CDR3 covers 15 residues. V dropped 0 bases and J dropped 4; count of bases not matched to a gene: 4. CDR3 amino acids: CASSVGQGALYEQYF. Written as DNA, the CDR3 is TGTGCCAGCAGCGTAGGACAGGGGGCTCTTTACGAGCAGTACTTC.

With respect to this clone: This CDR3 is also generated by other DNA sequences in the sample. The gene calls are TRBV29-1 and TRBJ1-1; weak D call: TRBD1 (5 bases). Germline V gene sequence: CDR1 SQVTM, CDR2 ANQGSEA. The CDR3 sequence is 12 residues long. Trimming pared 7 bases from V and 3 bases from J, leaving 12 bases between. The CDR3 here is CSGGLGDTEAFF. As DNA, the CDR3 is TGCAGCGGTGGATTAGGGGACACTGAAGCTTTCTTT.

This rearrangement joins TRBV4-2 to TRBJ2-7, with D perhaps matching TRBD1 (8 bases). Trimming removed 0 bases at V and 1 base at J, with 16 bases between. Germline V CDR1 and CDR2: LGHNA, YNFKEQ. The CDR3 extends over 17 amino acids. CDR3 nucleotides: TGTGCCAGCAGCCAAGAAGGGAGCGGGACAGGTTCCTACGAGCAGTACTTC. It codes for CASSQEGSGTGSYEQYF.

The rearrangement joins TRBV10-1 to TRBJ2-3; TRBD2 might be the D (6 bases). Trimming cost V 4 bases and J 5 bases, with 13 bases left between them. The CDR3 runs 14 residues. CDR1 and CDR2 from the germline V gene are WNHNN and SYGVQD (reference sequence). The CDR3 region is CASSGPGLLDTQYF. CDR3 sequence (DNA): TGCGCCAGCAGTGGGCCGGGACTTTTAGATACGCAGTATTTT.

The chain carries TRBV11-3 and TRBJ1-6; D may be TRBD1 (6 bases). The CDR3 has 12 residues. Deletions cut 4 bases from V and 13 bases from J, with 11 bases between. Germline-derived CDR1 and CDR2 are SGHNT and YENEEA. The CDR3 here is CASSWGPPPLHF. As DNA, the CDR3 is TGTGCCAGCAGCTGGGGGCCCCCTCCCCTCCACTTT. Together with reference TRBV11-3 and TRBJ1-6, the CDR3 gives the full variable domain: EAGVVQSPRYKIIEKKQPVAFWCNPISGHNTLYWYLQNLGQGPELLIRYENEEAVDDSQLPKDRFSAERLKGVDSTLKIQPAELGDSAVYLCASSWGPPPLHFGNGTRLTVT.